This entry features one T cell receptor (beta chain) sequence. Which antigen it targets is not known. No clone much larger than this one lies a single base away; base qualities are absent. A single peripheral blood draw of around 120 mL on average was collected from each donor into heparinised tubes. A BD FACSAria II was used to sort naive, central memory, regulatory and stem cell-like memory CD4+ T cells with a panel that included CD45RO, CCR7, CD25, CD127, CD95 and CD27. A purity above 98% was achieved for all sorted populations. PBMCs were isolated immediately by Lymphoprep density gradient centrifugation and stained directly without culture. So that batch effects would be minimized, each experiment stained and sorted samples in pairs, pairing one healthy donor with one patient. The source of the sample is a study of beta chain features in type 1 diabetes (dated by TCRdb to 2017 to 2018). With regard to the full study: No differences in mean age, gender distribution, total cell number or subset yield were found between patients and healthy donors. Whereas all 30 or so donors provided naive and central memory subsets, regulatory and stem cell-like memory subsets were isolated from just 8 patients and about 8 healthy donors. In the study, TCRB repertoires of sorted circulating CD4+ T cell subsets from recently diagnosed type 1 diabetes patients were compared with those of matched healthy donors. A total of about 100 million sorted cells were examined across all samples, and RNA yield correlated strongly with the number of cells per subset.

CDR1 is given as SNHLY and CDR2 as FYNNEI, both from the germline V gene. The CDR3 sequence holds 13 residues, the cysteine and phenylalanine included. The CDR3 DNA has 39 bases and is translated from base 1. Germline trimming: 7 bases from V, 6 bases from J; junction bases outside gene matches: 6. All of the isolated RNA was reverse transcribed with the High Capacity cDNA Reverse Transcription Kit, so expressed TCRB transcripts were sequenced. Naive, central memory and regulatory T cell samples underwent deep immunoSEQ sequencing, averaging roughly 3.5 million total reads per sample. Sorted cells were lysed in RLT buffer, and RNA was extracted using DNase-treated RNeasy Micro or Mini kits according to cell number. Each cell subset was processed on its own to prevent cross-contamination, while patient and healthy donor samples were processed together. The immunoSEQ multiplex PCR was used to amplify TCRB sequences from cDNA, yielding 87-bp fragments that span the CDR3 region. The amplicons were sequenced using the Illumina HiSeq platform. For the original study's pipeline: PCR bias was computationally corrected using synthetic template baselines, reads within Hamming distance 2 were collapsed, and singletons that could not be merged were discarded. Reads were aligned against IMGT to assign V, D and J genes, CDR3 length and insertions or deletions at six rearrangement sites. Within each subset, clonotype counts were normalized to sorted cell number, after which true diversity and Gini coefficients were computed with the tcR R package. Repertoire sharing was quantified using the overlap coefficient calculated on TCRB nucleotide sequences. As a proxy for the pre-selection repertoire, out-of-frame TCRB sequences from naive cells were analyzed. Sourced from immuneACCESS, this table was stored by TCRdb with only in-frame sequences that have V and J called. A share of the clones is absent; for the studies checked, an unresolved V gene accounts for under half, and the remainder has no known explanation. V, J and clone size reflect that table, while D and trimming were determined from the DNA. This sample comprises about 360,000 clones, about 12% of them detected only once. The biggest ten clones account for approximately 0.015% of the sample.

Findings and caveats that apply to the study as a whole: Patients with type 1 diabetes made fewer insertions and deleted more nucleotides at VDJ recombination sites, implying thymic rearrangement abnormalities. Sequencing cDNA rather than genomic DNA could over-represent highly expressing activated cells, although activation and CD3 levels did not differ between groups. PCR might favor shorter templates, but patient and control samples were amplified and corrected together, so any skew would affect both groups equally. In all four CD4+ subsets, TCRB CDR3 length was moderately but significantly shorter in type 1 diabetes patients. Only small numbers of individuals were included in the HLA sub-analyses, which left unresolved whether HLA type had any influence on TCRB rearrangement. Naive, central memory and regulatory TCRB repertoires appeared more similar among patients than among healthy donors.

This receptor was taken from a man aged 18 to 35 in good health. The receptor chain draws on TRBV2 and TRBJ2-1; 7 of the junction bases match TRBD1. The sample taken for sequencing was naive CD4+ T cells from blood. Explained via the paper, the cell subset or site label denotes: true naive CD4+ T cells. The nucleotides are TGTGCCAGCAACCGGGACAGCTTCAATGAGCAGTTCTTC. Its protein is CASNRDSFNEQFF.